A selection of T cell receptor beta chains follows, all from one sample in a study of blood T cell repertoires in COVID-19. Profiling relied on immunoSEQ multiplex PCR, and the TCRdb table lists in-frame clones only, not all of them. The data show about 360,000 clones, about 88% seen once. Sequencing input: peripheral blood. The receptors were gathered from a woman aged 55-70 years with COVID-19, enrolled during active disease. Each CDR3 is given with its conserved first and last residue. The order of the fields is V gene, D gene, J gene, clone size, CDR3 DNA, CDR3 protein. The D gene is left open where the match is weak. Some rows mark clone size as missing; the rest say once, few, many or name a class of expanded clone.

TRBV21-1,.,TRBJ2-7,.,TGTGCCAGCAGCAAAGGGGACAGGGGGTCTACCTACGAGCAGTACTTC,CASSKGDRGSTYEQYF
TRBV5-1,TRBD1,TRBJ1-4,.,TGCGCCAGCAGCTCCGGGACAGGGGATGAAAAACTGTTTTTT,CASSSGTGDEKLFF
TRBV11-2,.,TRBJ1-3,.,TGTGCCAGCAGCTTAGCAGGGATGGCTGGAAACACCATATATTTT,CASSLAGMAGNTIYF
TRBV7-3,.,TRBJ1-2,.,TGTGCCAGCAGCTCCAGCCGGGGTATGGATGGCTACACCTTC,CASSSSRGMDGYTF
TRBV28,TRBD2,TRBJ2-7,.,TGTGCCAGCAGTTCCCGGGAGGTATACTACGAGCAGTACTTC,CASSSREVYYEQYF
TRBV6-2/TRBV6-3,TRBD1,TRBJ2-1,.,TGTGCCAGCAGTTGGACAGGGAATGAGCAGTTCTTC,CASSWTGNEQFF
TRBV19,TRBD2,TRBJ2-3,.,TGTGCCAGCTCCGCTAGCGGGGGATACACAGATACGCAGTATTTT,CASSASGGYTDTQYF
TRBV2,TRBD2,TRBJ2-3,.,TGTGCCAGCAGTGAAGTAGCGGGGGGCGGGAGTACGCAGTATTTT,CASSEVAGGGSTQYF
TRBV19,TRBD1,TRBJ2-1,.,TGTGCCAGTAGCCCGACAGGGATCAATGAGCAGTTCTTC,CASSPTGINEQFF
TRBV5-6,TRBD2,TRBJ2-1,.,TGTGCCAGCATCGACGTGCGGGGGAGGTACAATGAGCAGTTCTTC,CASIDVRGRYNEQFF
TRBV7-9,.,TRBJ1-4,.,TGTGCCAGCCGGGTTTTGGGGGGAGAAAAACTGTTTTTT,CASRVLGGEKLFF
TRBV3-1/TRBV3-2,TRBD2,TRBJ2-7,.,TGTGCCAGCAGCCCTAGCGGGGGGATCTACGAGCAGTACTTC,CASSPSGGIYEQYF
TRBV19,.,TRBJ1-1,once,TGTGCCAGTAGCGGAACGGGCAGGGGATACACTGAAGCTTTCTTT,CASSGTGRGYTEAFF
TRBV10-3,TRBD1,TRBJ2-7,.,TGTGCCATCAGTGATTGGGGGACAGTAGAATACGAGCAGTACTTC,CAISDWGTVEYEQYF
TRBV9,.,TRBJ1-3,few,TGTGCCAGCAGCGCAAACTCTGGAAACACCATATATTTT,CASSANSGNTIYF
TRBV12-5,.,TRBJ1-1,.,TGTGCTAGTGCCATAGACATTTACACTGAAGCTTTCTTT,CASAIDIYTEAFF
TRBV6-4,TRBD1,TRBJ1-1,.,TGTGCCAGCAGAATACAGGGGGACACTGAAGCTTTCTTT,CASRIQGDTEAFF
TRBV30,TRBD2,TRBJ2-5,.,TGTGCCTGGAATTGGGCGGGGGGTTCCGGGTCCCAGTACTTC,CAWNWAGGSGSQYF
TRBV5-5,.,TRBJ1-1,few,TGTGCCAGCAGCTTGAGTCAGGGCGGAAGTAGCACTGAAGCTTTCTTT,CASSLSQGGSSTEAFF
TRBV2,TRBD1,TRBJ2-1,.,TGTGCCACTCGTACCGGGACAGCCCGATACAATGAGCAGTTCTTC,CATRTGTARYNEQFF
TRBV19,.,TRBJ1-1,.,TGTGCCAGTAGTATAGCGCCAAACCCGGGCACTGAAGCTTTCTTT,CASSIAPNPGTEAFF
TRBV7-2,.,TRBJ2-5,.,TGTGCCAGCAGCCCCCGGGAGACCCAGTACTTC,CASSPRETQYF
TRBV6-1,.,TRBJ1-6,.,TGTGCCAGCAGTGAACTGATTTGGGGCAATTCACCCCTCCACTTT,CASSELIWGNSPLHF